The 25 T cell receptor beta chains below were found in one sample sequenced in a study of cytomegalovirus exposure and HLA in healthy donors. This table comes from immunoSEQ multiplex PCR, and its TCRdb copy is limited to in-frame clones, with some not included. Of some 190,000 clones listed, about nine tenths are singletons. The sequencing sample was made of PBMCs. Receptors originate from a man aged 25-45 years in good health and CMV-seropositive.

V and J are TRBV29-1 and TRBJ2-3; no reliable D call. The germline V gene has CDR1 SQVTM and CDR2 ANQGSEA. V lost 0 bases, J lost 11 bases, and 9 bases lay in between. This CDR3 has 11 residues. The CDR3 reads CSVEEGRRQYF. The CDR3 DNA reads TGCAGCGTTGAAGAGGGCAGGAGGCAGTATTTT.

This clone has only a few counts. Other nucleotide sequences in the sample specify the same CDR3. The rearrangement uses TRBV20-1 and TRBJ2-7; D is unclear. The CDR3 extends over 10 amino acids. V was trimmed by 6 bases and J by 4 bases, leaving 7 bases between them. Germline CDR1 reads DFQATT; CDR2 reads SNEGSKA (reference sequence). As DNA, the CDR3 is TGCAGTGCCGGGTCGTACGAGCAGTACTTC. Protein sequence: CSAGSYEQYF.

The gene calls are TRBV15 and TRBJ1-4, with D unresolved. V shed 0 bases and J shed 10 bases, with 6 bases lying between them. This CDR3 is built from 12 residues. Looked up from germline, CDR1 is LNHNV and CDR2 is YYDKDF (reference sequence). This CDR3 is CATSRDRGKLFF. For the CDR3, the DNA is TGTGCCACCAGCAGAGATCGCGGAAAACTGTTTTTT. Supplemented by reference TRBV15 and TRBJ1-4, the full variable domain reads DAMVIQNPRYQVTQFGKPVTLSCSQTLNHNVMYWYQQKSSQAPKLLFHYYDKDFNNEADTPDNFQSRRPNTSFCFLDIRSPGLGDTAMYLCATSRDRGKLFFGSGTQLSVL.

J is TRBJ1-5 and V is TRBV30; D is unresolved. The CDR3 spans 16 residues. V lost 1 base, J lost 3 bases, and 16 bases lay in between. Germline loops: CDR1 GTSNPN, CDR2 SVGIG (reference sequence). This CDR3 reads CAWSGHVGVINQPQHF. CDR3 bases: TGTGCCTGGAGTGGTCACGTCGGGGTCATCAATCAGCCCCAGCATTTT.

There are a few counts of this clone. The CDR3: CASNPARDRVNYGYTF. In nucleotides, the CDR3 is TGTGCCAGCAACCCGGCCCGGGACAGGGTGAACTATGGCTACACCTTC. The genes are TRBV7-9 and TRBJ1-2; 9 bases align to TRBD1. Germline V lookup: CDR1 SEHNR, CDR2 FQNEAQ (reference sequence). This CDR3 is 16 amino acids long. The junction had 11 bases not matched to a gene; V was cut back by 7 bases and J by 2 bases. The full variable domain, its missing parts supplied by reference TRBV7-9 and TRBJ1-2, is DTGVSQNPRHKITKRGQNVTFRCDPISEHNRLYWYRQTLGQGPEFLTYFQNEAQLEKSRLLSDRFSAERPKGSFSTLEIQRTEQGDSAMYLCASNPARDRVNYGYTFGSGTRLTVV.

V gene TRBV6-1 combines with J gene TRBJ2-2, with 12 bases fitting TRBD1. CDR3 length: 17 residues. Germline V CDR1 and CDR2: MNHNS, SASEGT. Germline trimming cut 0 bases from V and 2 bases from J; bases unmatched to any gene: 1. CDR3: CASSEAGTGGNTGELFF. CDR3 DNA: TGTGCCAGCAGTGAAGCCGGGACAGGGGGCAACACCGGGGAGCTGTTTTTT.

This chain links TRBV6-5 with TRBJ1-1, with D possibly matching TRBD1 (6 bases). Germline assignment: CDR1 MNHEY and CDR2 SVGAGI. V was shortened by 7 bases and J by 4 bases, with 19 bases between the two germline ends. CDR3 length: 15 residues. This chain's CDR3 is CASTKVGGVGTEAFF. The CDR3 DNA reads as TGTGCCAGCACCAAGGTTGGGGGCGTCGGCACTGAAGCTTTCTTT.

The J gene is TRBJ2-3, the V gene TRBV5-4, with TRBD1 matching over 12 bases. CDR3 size: 17 residues. Germline CDR1 SGHNT, CDR2 YYREEE (reference sequence). Losses at the gene ends were 0 bases for V and 4 bases for J; bases not matched to a gene: 6. CDR3 loop: CASSLAGTGGAADTQYF. In DNA form, the CDR3 reads TGTGCCAGCAGCTTGGCCGGGACAGGGGGCGCAGCAGATACGCAGTATTTT.

The chain recombines TRBV6-1 with TRBJ1-2; no clear D gene. This CDR3 is 15 amino acids long. The germline CDR1 and CDR2 sequences are MNHNS and SASEGT. V shed 0 bases and J shed 4 bases, with 12 bases lying between them. The CDR3 DNA is TGTGCCAGCAGTGAAGCGCTTGGAGGGCCCTATGGCTACACCTTC. This sequence encodes CASSEALGGPYGYTF.

This chain links TRBV27 with TRBJ2-5, with D perhaps assigned TRBD1 or TRBD2 (6 bases each). Trimming removed 7 bases at V and 4 bases at J, with 13 bases between. CDR1 MNHEY and CDR2 SMNVEV come from the germline V gene (reference sequence). CDR3 length: 13 residues. CDR3 loop: CASTPRGRETQYF. In DNA form, the CDR3 reads TGTGCCAGCACCCCCCGGGGGCGAGAGACCCAGTACTTC.

The chain combines TRBV9 with TRBJ2-1, with no clear D. This CDR3 region has 16 residues. CDR1 is SGDLS, CDR2 YYNGEE, per germline. Trimming stripped 0 bases from V and 0 bases from J, with 10 bases between. DNA of the CDR3: TGTGCCAGCAGCGTAGGTTCTTTCAGCTCCTACAATGAGCAGTTCTTC. Protein sequence: CASSVGSFSSYNEQFF.

The V gene is TRBV27, the J gene TRBJ1-1; perhaps TRBD1 as D (6 bases). The CDR3 loop spans 17 amino acids. Trimming took 4 bases from V and 5 from J, leaving 23 bases between them. Germline V gene lookup returns CDR1 MNHEY and CDR2 SMNVEV (reference sequence). The CDR3 nucleotides are TGTGCCAGCAGTTCGTTACCGGGGGCCCCCGAGGGGACTGAAGCTTTCTTT. Amino acid sequence: CASSSLPGAPEGTEAFF.

The rearrangement uses TRBV6-6 and TRBJ1-5, with TRBD1 identical over 10 bases. The trim removed 7 bases at V and 4 bases at J, leaving 10 bases unmatched. The CDR3 runs to 16 residues. Germline CDR1 reads MNHNY; CDR2 reads SVGAGI (reference sequence). Written as DNA, the CDR3 is TGTGCCAGCATCAAGGGGGGACAGGGGATGAATCAGCCCCAGCATTTT. Protein sequence: CASIKGGQGMNQPQHF.

The rearrangement links TRBV28 to TRBJ2-2, with D unclear. CDR3 size: 15 residues. Trimming cost V 2 bases and J 4 bases, with 11 bases left between them. CDR1 and CDR2 from the germline V gene are MDHEN and SYDVKM. The CDR3 nucleotides are TGTGCCAGCAGTTTACCGTTGCGCCTCACCGGGGAGCTGTTTTTT. This translates into CASSLPLRLTGELFF.

This clone was found once. The J gene is TRBJ1-6, the V gene TRBV6-5; TRBD1 matches at 7 bases. This CDR3 contains 15 residues. CDR1 MNHEY and CDR2 SVGAGI come from the germline V gene. V dropped 5 bases and J dropped 8; count of bases not matched to a gene: 9. In DNA, the CDR3 is TGTGCCAGCAGTACCGCTGGAGGGGGCGATTCACCCCTCCACTTT. Its protein product is CASSTAGGGDSPLHF.

The table lists this clone with a count of one. The rearrangement links TRBV9 to TRBJ1-2; TRBD1 might be the D (6 bases). V was trimmed by 5 bases and J by 2 bases, leaving 10 bases between them. Per germline, CDR1 SGDLS and CDR2 YYNGEE. The CDR3 has 13 amino acids. The CDR3 reads CASSLDRNYGYTF. DNA of the CDR3: TGTGCCAGCAGTCTCGACAGGAACTATGGCTACACCTTC.

CDR3 in DNA: TGTGCCAGCAGGGGGGGGGATCAGCCCCAGCATTTT. Translating it yields CASRGGDQPQHF. J is TRBJ1-5 and V is TRBV28; D might be TRBD1 (5 bases). The V gene lost 6 bases and the J gene lost 5 bases, with 8 bases spanning the gap. Per the germline V gene, CDR1 is MDHEN and CDR2 is SYDVKM. CDR3 length: 12 residues.

V usage is TRBV7-8 and J usage is TRBJ2-1; the match to TRBD2 covers 9 bases. The germline V gene encodes CDR1 SGHVS and CDR2 FQNEAQ. The CDR3 has 15 amino acids. The V segment lost 0 bases and the J segment 4 bases; nucleotides outside the gene matches: 1. This CDR3 reads CASSLAAGGYNEQFF. The CDR3 DNA is TGTGCCAGCAGCTTAGCAGCGGGGGGTTACAATGAGCAGTTCTTC.

This chain uses TRBV29-1 with TRBJ2-3; possible D gene TRBD2, 5 bases. V was clipped by 0 bases and J by 2 bases, with 9 bases between them. Germline V CDR1 and CDR2: SQVTM, ANQGSEA. The CDR3 runs to 14 residues. The CDR3 loop is CSVEDGLLTDTQYF. DNA for the CDR3: TGCAGCGTTGAAGATGGACTTCTCACAGATACGCAGTATTTT.

The chain couples TRBV10-3 to TRBJ2-3; D ambiguous. The CDR3 spans 15 residues. V lost 1 base, J lost 0 bases, and 8 bases lay in between. The V gene's germline CDR1 is ENHRY and CDR2 SYGVKD. The CDR3 sequence: CAISEYLPSTDTQYF. In nucleotides, the CDR3 is TGTGCCATCAGTGAGTACCTTCCGAGCACAGATACGCAGTATTTT.

The V and J genes are TRBV2 and TRBJ2-5; TRBD1 matches 9 bases. Germline CDR1 reads SNHLY; CDR2 reads FYNNEI. V dropped 8 bases and J dropped 4; count of bases not matched to a gene: 8. The CDR3 consists of 14 residues. The CDR3 nucleotides read TGTGCCAGCGGCACCGGGACAGGGCGAGAGACCCAGTACTTC. Its translation: CASGTGTGRETQYF. Looking up the rest from reference TRBV2 and TRBJ2-5 gives the full variable domain: EPEVTQTPSHQVTQMGQEVILRCVPISNHLYFYWYRQILGQKVEFLVSFYNNEISEKSEIFDDQFSVERPDGSNFTLKIRSTKLEDSAMYFCASGTGTGRETQYFGPGTRLLVL.

The chain couples TRBV5-4 to TRBJ2-3, with 7 nucleotides matching TRBD2. Germline V lookup: CDR1 SGHNT, CDR2 YYREEE (reference sequence). V was pared by 0 bases and J by 1 base, with 2 bases of the junction left unmatched. The CDR3 covers 15 residues. The CDR3 reads CASSLAGGGTDTQYF. CDR3 coding DNA: TGTGCCAGCAGCTTGGCGGGGGGAGGCACAGATACGCAGTATTTT.

The V call is TRBV5-1, the J call TRBJ2-5; D gene uncertain. Per the germline V gene, CDR1 is SGHRS and CDR2 is YFSETQ. This CDR3 is 15 amino acids long. The V end lost 3 bases, the J end lost 5 bases, and 17 bases lay between the germline ends. This CDR3 is CASSSLPAGAETQYF. CDR3 nucleotides: TGCGCCAGCAGCTCCCTCCCGGCTGGAGCGGAGACCCAGTACTTC.

This clone was found a few times. The chain employs TRBV5-1 and TRBJ2-2, with D possibly TRBD2 on 5 matching bases. Germline values: CDR1 SGHRS, CDR2 YFSETQ. The length of the CDR3 is 15 residues. V was shortened by 0 bases and J by 5 bases, with 11 bases between the two germline ends. The CDR3 here is CASSLDVGATGELFF. CDR3 coding DNA: TGCGCCAGCAGCTTGGACGTGGGAGCTACCGGGGAGCTGTTTTTT.

This clone turned up a few times. The rearrangement joins TRBV19 to TRBJ1-2; D is unclear. The CDR3 sequence is 15 residues long. Trimming cost V 1 base and J 0 bases, with 9 bases left between them. Germline V gene sequence: CDR1 LNHDA, CDR2 SQIVND (reference sequence). CDR3 region: CASSIAARANYGYTF. The CDR3 DNA sequence: TGTGCCAGTAGTATAGCGGCCAGAGCTAACTATGGCTACACCTTC.